This entry describes one T cell receptor beta chain. The data derive from a study of blood T cell repertoires in COVID-19. Study-level information: Nucleic acid was either cDNA or gDNA, and it came from T cells, B-cell-depleted T cells, or PBMCs.

The participants were between roughly 18 and 89 years old and came from some 25 US areas. Original processing methods: The authors estimated nucleated cell counts from reference gene primer amplification. Here immunoSEQ multiplex PCR was the method, and the copy in TCRdb shows in-frame clones only, minus some. Clone size and V and J calls were adopted from that table, with D and trimming inferred from the DNA. In the table there are roughly 430,000 clones, roughly 86% of which are singletons. Germline-derived CDR1 and CDR2 are KGHSH and LQKENI. Trimming took off 3 bases at V and 0 bases at J, with 12 bases between the two ends. The CDR3 covers 16 residues.

The chain has TRBV18 and TRBJ1-5, with a possible D match to TRBD1 (5 bases). The source of this sequence is a woman aged 40 to 50 with acute COVID-19. Source material: PBMCs or T cells enriched from blood (not recorded which). In DNA, the CDR3 is TGTGCCAGCTCACCTCAGGGAGGCAATAGCAATCAGCCCCAGCATTTT. Translating it yields CASSPQGGNSNQPQHF.